These 8 T cell receptor beta chains were all obtained from the same sample, sequenced in a study of blood T cell repertoires in COVID-19. Clones were read by immunoSEQ multiplex PCR, and TCRdb kept only the in-frame ones, dropping some. Of about 300,000 clones in the sample, approximately 90% are singletons; the top ten hold 6% to 8%. Material: peripheral blood. These receptor sequences come from a woman in her forties or fifties with COVID-19, enrolled during active disease.

As to this clone: Other nucleotide sequences from this sample produce the same CDR3. The chain employs TRBV29-1 and TRBJ2-3; D is unresolved. Trimming pared 1 base from V and 0 bases from J, leaving 5 bases between. The V gene's germline CDR1 is SQVTM and CDR2 ANQGSEA. The CDR3 has 13 residues. CDR3 nucleotide sequence: TGCAGCGTTGAAGTCGGGAGCACAGATACGCAGTATTTT. Protein product: CSVEVGSTDTQYF.

The CDR3 DNA sequence: TGTGCCAGCAGCCCCACTAGCGGGAGGAACCTAGGGTGGACCGGGGAGCTGTTTTTT. It codes for CASSPTSGRNLGWTGELFF. The rearrangement uses TRBV6-2 or TRBV6-3 and TRBJ2-2; TRBD2 agrees at 12 bases. The trim removed 6 bases at V and 5 bases at J, leaving 16 bases unmatched. The germline CDR1 and CDR2 sequences are MNHEY and SVGEGT. The CDR3 has 19 residues.

The genes are TRBV2 and TRBJ1-2, with 7 bases matching TRBD1. Germline assignment: CDR1 SNHLY and CDR2 FYNNEI. This CDR3 has 11 amino acids. Trimming cost V 7 bases and J 10 bases; bases outside gene matches: 6. The CDR3: CASNPGQHYTF. The DNA for the CDR3 is TGTGCCAGCAACCCGGGACAGCACTACACCTTC.

V usage is TRBV7-3 and J usage is TRBJ2-1, with 11 bases identical to TRBD2. Germline-derived CDR1 and CDR2 are SGHTA and FQGTGA. V dropped 3 bases and J dropped 5; count of bases not matched to a gene: 21. CDR3 length equals 21 residues. CDR3 residues: CASSFNPHTGLAEVRNNEQFF. The CDR3 DNA is TGTGCCAGCAGCTTTAACCCACATACGGGACTAGCGGAGGTCCGGAACAATGAGCAGTTCTTC.

This clone was observed a few times. The genes are TRBV5-1 and TRBJ1-1; tentative D call: TRBD1 (5 bases). This CDR3 comprises 15 residues. Germline V gene data show CDR1 as SGHRS and CDR2 as YFSETQ. Deletions cut 1 base from V and 2 bases from J, with 12 bases between. In DNA form, the CDR3 reads TGCGCCAGCAGCTTGCGGGGGGAAATAAACACTGAAGCTTTCTTT. This codes for CASSLRGEINTEAFF.

V and J are TRBV7-9 and TRBJ2-1; 11 nucleotides match TRBD2. The CDR3 loop spans 18 amino acids. Germline V gene sequence: CDR1 SEHNR, CDR2 FQNEAQ (reference sequence). V gave up 2 bases and J gave up 9 bases; unmatched junction bases: 15. CDR3 in DNA: TGTGCCAGCAGCTTAAGGGGGACTAGCGGAACCGTAGAGGGTGAGCAGTTCTTC. Amino acids: CASSLRGTSGTVEGEQFF.

V gene TRBV19 combines with J gene TRBJ2-1; 7 bases match TRBD2. CDR3 length: 14 amino acids. J was trimmed by 5 bases and V by 5 bases; bases with no gene match: 6. Germline CDR1 and CDR2: LNHDA and SQIVND (reference sequence). The CDR3 nucleotides read TGTGCCAGTAGTTTCCGGACTAGTGACAATGAGCAGTTCTTC. It translates to CASSFRTSDNEQFF.

This chain uses TRBV18 with TRBJ1-1, with D unclear. Trimming took 4 bases from V and 2 from J, leaving 14 bases between them. The CDR3 sequence is 15 residues long. In germline, CDR1 is KGHSH, CDR2 LQKENI. CDR3 region: CASSLGVGGNTEAFF. The CDR3 region has the DNA TGTGCCAGCTCACTCGGGGTGGGAGGAAACACTGAAGCTTTCTTT.